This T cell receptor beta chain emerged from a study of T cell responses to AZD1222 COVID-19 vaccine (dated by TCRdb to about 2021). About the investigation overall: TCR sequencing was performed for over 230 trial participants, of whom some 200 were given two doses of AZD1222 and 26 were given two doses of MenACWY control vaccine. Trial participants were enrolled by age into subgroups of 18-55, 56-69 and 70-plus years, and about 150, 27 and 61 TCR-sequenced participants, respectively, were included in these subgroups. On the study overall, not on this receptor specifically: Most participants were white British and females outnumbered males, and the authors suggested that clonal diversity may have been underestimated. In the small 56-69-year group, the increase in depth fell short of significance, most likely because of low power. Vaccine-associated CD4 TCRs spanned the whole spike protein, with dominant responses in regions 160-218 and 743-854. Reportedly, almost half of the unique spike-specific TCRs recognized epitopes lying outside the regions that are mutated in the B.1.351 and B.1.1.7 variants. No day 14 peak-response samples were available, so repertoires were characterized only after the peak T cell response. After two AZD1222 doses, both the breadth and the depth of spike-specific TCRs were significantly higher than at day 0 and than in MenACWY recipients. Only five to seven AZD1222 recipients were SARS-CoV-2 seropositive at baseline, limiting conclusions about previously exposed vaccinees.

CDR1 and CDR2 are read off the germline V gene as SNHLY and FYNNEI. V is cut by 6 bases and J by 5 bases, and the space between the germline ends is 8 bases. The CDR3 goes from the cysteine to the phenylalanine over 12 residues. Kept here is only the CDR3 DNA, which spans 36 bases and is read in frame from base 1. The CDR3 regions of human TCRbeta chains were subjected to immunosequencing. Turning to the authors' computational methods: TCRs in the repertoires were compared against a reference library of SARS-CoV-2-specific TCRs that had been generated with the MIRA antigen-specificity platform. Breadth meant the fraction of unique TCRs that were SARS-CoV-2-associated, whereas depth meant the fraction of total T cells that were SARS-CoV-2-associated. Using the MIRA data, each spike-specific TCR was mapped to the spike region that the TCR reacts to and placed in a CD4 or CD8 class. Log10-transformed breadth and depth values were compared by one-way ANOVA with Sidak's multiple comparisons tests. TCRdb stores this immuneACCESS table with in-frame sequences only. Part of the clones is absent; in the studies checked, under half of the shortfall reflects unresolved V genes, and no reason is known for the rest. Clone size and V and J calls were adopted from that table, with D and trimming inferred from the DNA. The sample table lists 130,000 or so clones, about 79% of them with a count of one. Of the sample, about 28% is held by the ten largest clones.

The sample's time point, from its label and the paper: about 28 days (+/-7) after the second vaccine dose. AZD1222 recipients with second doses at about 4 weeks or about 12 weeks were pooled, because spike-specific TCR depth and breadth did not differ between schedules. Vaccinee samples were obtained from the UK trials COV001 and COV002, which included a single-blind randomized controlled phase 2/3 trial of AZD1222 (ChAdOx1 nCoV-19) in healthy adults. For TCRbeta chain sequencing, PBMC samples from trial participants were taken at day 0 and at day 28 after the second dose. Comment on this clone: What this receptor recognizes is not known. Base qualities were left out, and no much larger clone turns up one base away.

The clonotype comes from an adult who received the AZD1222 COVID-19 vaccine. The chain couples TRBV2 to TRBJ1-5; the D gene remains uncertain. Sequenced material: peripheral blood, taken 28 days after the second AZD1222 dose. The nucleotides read TGTGCCAGCAGCTGGTCGTATCAGCCCCAGCATTTT. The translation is CASSWSYQPQHF.